Reported below is one T cell receptor beta chain. The antigen remains undetermined. CDR1 MNHNS and CDR2 SASEGT come from the germline V gene. CDR3 length equals 16 residues. V lost 3 bases and J lost 3, with 15 bases in between. These data originate in a study of shared clonotypes between healthy human individuals. Findings and caveats of the study: Among donors, the sharing of clonotypes was expected to be influenced by sequencing depth. Naive CD4 clonotype sharing across several donors was around 5.5%. Clonotypes shared by all four donors outscored non-shared clonotypes in generation probability.

CD45RO-negative cells were positively selected for CCR7, leaving out terminally differentiated effector memory CD45RA+ cells. Per the authors' pipeline: Filtering differed, since immunoSEQ gave only junction sequences and no quality scores. Sequenced by immunoSEQ multiplex PCR; TCRdb stores in-frame clones only, minus some. V and J calls and clone size follow that table, whereas D and trimming were derived from the DNA. The sample has around 2,000,000 clones; around 93% are singletons. The chain uses TRBV6-1 and TRBJ1-5; D unresolved. Sequenced: naive CD8+ T cells from PBMCs. This sequence was found in a man between 18 and 29 years old in good health. Some clones in this sample may be carry-over from other donors' samples. The CDR3 sequence: CASSEATVPLNQPQHF. The CDR3 DNA reads as TGTGCCAGCAGTGAGGCGACGGTCCCTCTCAATCAGCCCCAGCATTTT.